These 28 T cell receptor beta chains were sequenced from one sample in a study of shared clonotypes between healthy human individuals. The data were produced by immunoSEQ multiplex PCR, yet TCRdb's version contains in-frame clones alone and is incomplete. In the table there are roughly 1 million clones, about 75% of which are singletons. Material for sequencing was memory CD4+ T cells sorted from blood. Subset described: CD45RA-negative fraction. The receptors come from a man aged 18-30 years in good health.

The rearrangement joins TRBV11-1 to TRBJ2-7, with 7 positions matching TRBD2. J lost 7 bases, V lost 1 base, and 13 bases had no gene match. The CDR3 loop spans 16 amino acids. Germline CDR1 reads SGHAT; CDR2 reads FQDESV (reference sequence). The CDR3 region is CASSLGVGAGAREQYF. The CDR3 DNA reads as TGTGCCAGCAGCTTAGGCGTCGGGGCGGGAGCGAGGGAGCAGTACTTC.

J is TRBJ2-2 and V is TRBV11-3; a weak D match, TRBD2 (6 bases). Trimming pared 4 bases from V and 5 bases from J, leaving 11 bases between. The CDR3 is made up of 14 amino acids. Germline CDR1 is SGHNT and CDR2 is YENEEA. CDR3: CASSWDSGTGELFF. The CDR3 region has the DNA TGTGCCAGCAGCTGGGATAGCGGAACCGGGGAGCTGTTTTTT.

The chain is built from TRBV10-1 and TRBJ1-1, with TRBD1 as a possible D gene (5 bases). V was cut by 4 bases and J by 5 bases, with 14 bases left in between. CDR1 and CDR2 from the germline V gene are WNHNN and SYGVQD (reference sequence). CDR3 length equals 14 residues. CDR3 region: CASSAQASGTEAFF. The CDR3 coding sequence is TGCGCCAGCAGTGCACAGGCCTCGGGGACTGAAGCTTTCTTT.

The rearrangement uses TRBV27 and TRBJ2-7; no clear D. The CDR3 contains 13 residues. Germline assignment: CDR1 MNHEY and CDR2 SMNVEV (reference sequence). Trimming took 2 bases from V and 2 from J, leaving 7 bases between them. CDR3 in DNA: TGTGCCAGCAGTTTAGCGCCCACCTACGAGCAGTACTTC. Its protein is CASSLAPTYEQYF.

This chain uses TRBV18 with TRBJ2-1, with 10 bases identical to TRBD2. The V gene end was trimmed by 2 bases and the J gene end by 10 bases; junction bases not matched to a gene: 11. The CDR3 spans 16 residues. Germline V gene lookup returns CDR1 KGHSH and CDR2 LQKENI. The DNA for the CDR3 is TGTGCCAGCTCACCAGTATCTAGCGGGAGCTCAGGGGAGCAGTTCTTC. Translation gives CASSPVSSGSSGEQFF.

This sequence joins TRBV5-1 and TRBJ1-4; D unresolved. Germline CDR1 SGHRS, CDR2 YFSETQ. The CDR3 is 15 amino acids. V lost 0 bases, J lost 0 bases, and 6 bases lay in between. The CDR3 region is CASSLESATNEKLFF. CDR3 DNA sequence: TGCGCCAGCAGCTTGGAGAGTGCAACTAATGAAAAACTGTTTTTT.

V is TRBV7-6 and J is TRBJ2-1; 7 bases are a match to TRBD2. Germline CDR1 SGHVS, CDR2 FNYEAQ. The CDR3 spans 14 residues. V shed 6 bases, J shed 5 bases, and the junction held 7 bases outside the gene matches. CDR3 sequence: CASRRSGSNNEQFF. CDR3 nucleotide sequence: TGTGCCAGCAGACGTAGCGGGTCCAACAATGAGCAGTTCTTC.

The chain uses TRBV19 and TRBJ1-1; D not resolved. Germline CDR1 is LNHDA and CDR2 is SQIVND (reference sequence). Trimming took off 1 base at V and 5 bases at J, with 14 bases between the two ends. The CDR3 length is 15 residues. CDR3 loop: CASSIGSHGGTEAFF. The CDR3 DNA sequence: TGTGCCAGTAGTATAGGATCCCACGGAGGGACTGAAGCTTTCTTT.

V is TRBV6-1 and J is TRBJ2-1; 7 bases are shared with TRBD1. Germline V gene sequence: CDR1 MNHNS, CDR2 SASEGT. V lost 6 bases, J lost 6 bases, and 5 bases stayed unmatched. This CDR3 has 13 amino acids. The chain's CDR3 is CASRLRTGNEQFF. The CDR3 nucleotides read TGTGCCAGCAGGCTAAGGACAGGCAATGAGCAGTTCTTC.

V and J are TRBV5-8 and TRBJ2-5, with a tentative D call TRBD1 (5 bases). The CDR3 runs to 17 residues. CDR1 SGHTS and CDR2 YDEGEE come from the germline V gene. Trimming stripped 3 bases from V and 3 bases from J, with 21 bases between. CDR3: CASSSRDQGWSKETQYF. CDR3 coding DNA: TGTGCCAGCAGCTCGCGCGACCAGGGTTGGAGCAAAGAGACCCAGTACTTC.

This clone was detected many times. The chain joins TRBV27 to TRBJ2-3; D is unresolved. CDR3 length: 15 residues. The V end was cut by 6 bases, the J end by 0 bases, with 13 bases between. Germline lookup yields CDR1 MNHEY and CDR2 SMNVEV (reference sequence). CDR3 sequence (DNA): TGTGCCAGCAGCCCCTGGCCCAGGAGCACAGATACGCAGTATTTT. Protein: CASSPWPRSTDTQYF.

In this sample, this clone turned up once. This rearrangement joins TRBV5-1 to TRBJ2-7, with D perhaps assigned TRBD1 or TRBD2 (6 bases each). CDR1 is SGHRS, CDR2 YFSETQ, per germline. This CDR3 is 14 amino acids long. The V gene lost 4 bases and the J gene lost 6 bases, with 17 bases spanning the gap. The CDR3 reads CASSPGASEGEQYF. In nucleotides, the CDR3 is TGCGCCAGCAGCCCGGGGGCTAGCGAGGGCGAGCAGTACTTC.

The rearrangement links TRBV2 to TRBJ2-3; TRBD1 matches 8 bases. CDR1 and CDR2 from the germline V gene are SNHLY and FYNNEI. This CDR3 has 18 residues. Trimming cost V 0 bases and J 5 bases; bases outside gene matches: 13. DNA for the CDR3: TGTGCCAGCAGTGAAGCACCAACGACAGGGGTCATGGGAGATACGCAGTATTTT. Protein product: CASSEAPTTGVMGDTQYF.

The chain uses TRBV6-6 and TRBJ2-1; 8 bases fit TRBD2. Germline trimming cut 6 bases from V and 2 bases from J; bases unmatched to any gene: 6. Germline V gene data show CDR1 as MNHNY and CDR2 as SVGAGI (reference sequence). The CDR3 length is 15 residues. The CDR3 spells CASRLSGDPYNEQFF. The CDR3 DNA reads TGTGCCAGCAGACTTAGCGGGGATCCCTACAATGAGCAGTTCTTC.

The genes are TRBV28 and TRBJ1-2, with 7 bases that match TRBD1. Germline V lookup: CDR1 MDHEN, CDR2 SYDVKM. There are 12 residues in the CDR3. After removal of 3 bases from V and 6 bases from J, the junction contained 1 base not matched to a gene. The CDR3 coding sequence is TGTGCCAGCAGTTTTAGGGGGCATGGCTACACCTTC. Its protein is CASSFRGHGYTF.

J is TRBJ2-7 and V is TRBV10-3, with 10 bases lining up with TRBD1. Germline V CDR1 and CDR2: ENHRY, SYGVKD. Trimming cost V 7 bases and J 4 bases; bases outside gene matches: 7. CDR3 length equals 14 residues. The CDR3 coding sequence is TGTGCCATCAAACCGGGACAGGGGACTTACGAGCAGTACTTC. Protein product: CAIKPGQGTYEQYF.

The chain combines TRBV5-1 with TRBJ2-7, with 7 nucleotides matching TRBD2. Germline assignment: CDR1 SGHRS and CDR2 YFSETQ. CDR3 length equals 16 residues. J gave up 0 bases and V 4 bases, and 10 bases lay outside the gene matches. CDR3 in amino acids: CASSMGSGKSSYEQYF. The DNA of the CDR3 is TGCGCCAGCAGCATGGGGAGCGGGAAGAGCTCCTACGAGCAGTACTTC. The full variable domain, with the rest looked up from reference TRBV5-1 and TRBJ2-7, is KAGVTQTPRYLIKTRGQQVTLSCSPISGHRSVSWYQQTPGQGLQFLFEYFSETQRNKGNFPGRFSGRQFSNSRSEMNVSTLELGDSALYLCASSMGSGKSSYEQYFGPGTRLTVT.

The chain joins TRBV28 to TRBJ1-2, with a tentative D call TRBD1 (6 bases). V gave up 2 bases and J gave up 7 bases, with 17 bases separating them. Germline V gives CDR1 MDHEN, CDR2 SYDVKM. This CDR3 is 15 amino acids long. CDR3 protein: CASSLPYAGEGGYTF. For the CDR3, the DNA is TGTGCCAGCAGTTTACCCTATGCAGGGGAAGGTGGCTACACCTTC.

The gene calls are TRBV30 and TRBJ1-1; possible D gene TRBD1, 5 bases. Germline V CDR1 and CDR2: GTSNPN, SVGIG (reference sequence). There are 13 residues in the CDR3. V was trimmed by 1 base and J by 2 bases, leaving 8 bases between them. CDR3 region: CAWSGQYNTEAFF. The DNA of the CDR3 is TGTGCCTGGAGTGGACAGTATAACACTGAAGCTTTCTTT.

This chain connects TRBV19 to TRBJ2-2, with D possibly matching TRBD1 (5 bases). The germline gives CDR1 LNHDA, CDR2 SQIVND (reference sequence). Trimming stripped 0 bases from V and 5 bases from J, with 13 bases between. CDR3 length equals 16 residues. The CDR3 spells CASSIDLTARTGELFF. The CDR3 DNA reads as TGTGCCAGTAGTATAGATTTGACAGCCCGGACCGGGGAGCTGTTTTTT. Full variable domain (rest looked up from reference TRBV19 and TRBJ2-2): DGGITQSPKYLFRKEGQNVTLSCEQNLNHDAMYWYRQDPGQGLRLIYYSQIVNDFQKGDIAEGYSVSREKKESFPLTVTSAQKNPTAFYLCASSIDLTARTGELFFGEGSRLTVL.

The chain uses TRBV7-8 and TRBJ2-5; 10 positions match TRBD1. The CDR3 is made up of 15 amino acids. V gave up 1 base and J gave up 4 bases; unmatched junction bases: 3. Germline V gene lookup returns CDR1 SGHVS and CDR2 FQNEAQ. The CDR3 region is CASSLVGTGAETQYF. CDR3 in DNA: TGTGCCAGCAGCTTAGTCGGGACAGGGGCAGAGACCCAGTACTTC. The full variable domain, its missing parts supplied by reference TRBV7-8 and TRBJ2-5, is GAGVSQSPRYKVAKRGQDVALRCDPISGHVSLFWYQQALGQGPEFLTYFQNEAQLDKSGLPSDRFFAERPEGSVSTLKIQRTQQEDSAVYLCASSLVGTGAETQYFGPGTRLLVL.

This clone has just one count. The V call is TRBV19, the J call TRBJ2-7; D tentatively fits TRBD1 or TRBD2 (5 bases each). The CDR3 has 14 residues. Trimming removed 7 bases from V and 6 bases from J, with 19 bases in between. The germline V gene has CDR1 LNHDA and CDR2 SQIVND (reference sequence). In DNA form, the CDR3 reads TGTGCCAGTACGAAGGGGAGTGGTATCGGCGAGCAGTACTTC. This gives the protein CASTKGSGIGEQYF. Complete variable domain (other parts from reference TRBV19 and TRBJ2-7): DGGITQSPKYLFRKEGQNVTLSCEQNLNHDAMYWYRQDPGQGLRLIYYSQIVNDFQKGDIAEGYSVSREKKESFPLTVTSAQKNPTAFYLCASTKGSGIGEQYFGPGTRLTVT.

In this sample, this clone turned up a few times. This chain joins TRBV6-5 and TRBJ2-2; perhaps TRBD1 as D (5 bases). The CDR3 has 13 amino acids. Germline lookup yields CDR1 MNHEY and CDR2 SVGAGI. Trimming took 8 bases from V and 7 from J, leaving 14 bases between them. The CDR3 coding sequence is TGTGCCAGCGGTGCCAGGGTTAACGGGGAGCTGTTTTTT. It is translated as CASGARVNGELFF.

The chain uses TRBV13 and TRBJ1-3; D might be TRBD1 (6 bases). From germline, CDR1 is PRHDT and CDR2 FYEKMQ (reference sequence). The CDR3 contains 16 residues. Trimming removed 5 bases at V and 2 bases at J, with 16 bases between. Here the CDR3 DNA reads TGTGCCAGCAGCCCACCCTTGAAGGGGGCTGGAAACACCATATATTTT. The encoded protein is CASSPPLKGAGNTIYF.

The CDR3 spells CASSATPTGNGAEAFF. As DNA, the CDR3 is TGTGCCAGCAGCGCCACCCCTACAGGGAACGGCGCTGAAGCTTTCTTT. The chain has TRBV9 and TRBJ1-1; tentatively, D is TRBD1 (6 bases). The CDR3 length is 16 residues. Trimming cost V 3 bases and J 6 bases, with 21 bases left between them. The germline V gene has CDR1 SGDLS and CDR2 YYNGEE.

The rearrangement links TRBV2 to TRBJ2-1; no reliable D call. Between the trimmed V and J ends, which lost 6 bases and 5 bases, there was a span of 11 bases. The CDR3 sequence is 13 residues long. Germline V gene sequence: CDR1 SNHLY, CDR2 FYNNEI. The CDR3 nucleotides read TGTGCCAGCAGATTTGATGTGAACAATGAGCAGTTCTTC. Translated, it gives CASRFDVNNEQFF.

The genes are TRBV11-1 and TRBJ2-1; 7 positions match TRBD1. V was pared by 10 bases and J by 5 bases, with 11 bases of the junction left unmatched. CDR3 length equals 14 residues. The germline V gene encodes CDR1 SGHAT and CDR2 FQDESV (reference sequence). The CDR3 coding sequence is TGTGCCACCCTTAAATCACAGGGGAACAATGAGCAGTTCTTC. Its protein product is CATLKSQGNNEQFF.

This clone was found a few times. Other nucleotide sequences from this sample produce the same CDR3. The rearrangement uses TRBV15 and TRBJ2-6; maybe TRBD2 (6 bases). The CDR3 totals 15 residues. V shed 3 bases and J shed 1 base, with 7 bases lying between them. CDR1 and CDR2 from the germline V gene are LNHNV and YYDKDF (reference sequence). The CDR3 protein is CATSRAGSGANVLTF. The CDR3 DNA reads as TGTGCCACCAGCAGGGCGGGGTCTGGGGCCAACGTCCTGACTTTC.